This T cell receptor beta chain originates from a study of T cells in pancreatic ductal adenocarcinoma. Germline CDR1 is GTSNPN and CDR2 is SVGIG (reference sequence). The CDR3 extends over 11 amino acids. J gave up 0 bases and V 8 bases, and 1 base lay outside the gene matches. The protocol was immunoSEQ multiplex PCR, while the TCRdb copy is restricted to in-frame clones and leaves out a portion. The sample has 2,000 to 3,000 clones; roughly 70% are singletons. Judged by abundance, this clone is large. The antigen remains unidentified. Surgery without prior neoadjuvant therapy was the treatment of the selected pancreatic ductal adenocarcinoma patients. Study outcomes and limitations: Tumor and blood clonality did not differ significantly, about 0.11 versus 0.078. This surgical cohort overrepresents the minority presenting with early-stage disease. Unique clonotypes were 7.5 to 10-fold more numerous in blood than in tumor. Enrichment of CD45RO+ effector over naive T cells in tumors may bias clonality.

The rearrangement uses TRBV30 and TRBJ2-7, with TRBD1 matching over 7 bases. Input material: pancreatic tumor tissue. This TCR was recovered from a human donor with pancreatic ductal adenocarcinoma. CDR3 region: CAGTASYEQYF. CDR3 coding DNA: TGTGCCGGGACAGCCTCCTACGAGCAGTACTTC.